This TCR beta chain was captured by sequencing in a study of T cells in localized non-small cell lung cancer (dated by TCRdb to about 2020). Regarding the research as a whole: T cell repertoires of 200 to 250 early-stage NSCLC patients were analyzed, with tumors being compared against uninvolved tumor-adjacent lungs. The cohort comprised 200 to 300 treatment-naïve NSCLC patients with resected, localized lung tumors. Of the NSCLC patients, roughly 130 were male and approximately 110 were female, and the mean age was approximately 66 years.

At diagnosis, tumor, uninvolved tumor-adjacent lung and peripheral blood were collected and then preserved as a mix of FFPE and fresh-frozen material. For TCR repertoire profiling, the blood samples were analyzed as peripheral blood mononuclear cells. About this clone: There is no known antigen for this receptor. Per-nucleotide qualities are absent, and no much larger clonotype sits a single base away.

Inclusive of the bounding cysteine and phenylalanine, the CDR3 is 13 residues long. The kept DNA is CDR3 alone, 39 bases in frame from the first base. CDR1 and CDR2 (MDHEN, SYDVKM) derive from the germline V gene. Germline trimming amounts to 4 bases on V and 6 bases on J, with 3 as the count of junction bases outside the gene matches. The immunoSEQ Assay was used to sequence TCR beta CDR3 regions from DNA. The original methods were these. T cell density was computed as TCR beta template counts normalized to usable DNA estimated by amplifying housekeeping genes. Using the preseqR package, richness was estimated by extrapolating to 120,000 templates for tissue samples and 400,000 templates for PBMC samples. Clonality was calculated as one minus Pielou's evenness. Tissue-enriched TCRs were identified by differential abundance testing using productive amino-acid clonotypes, minimum total count 5 and alpha 0.1. The Jaccard Index and the Morisita Overlap Index were used to measure how much the repertoires overlapped between compartments. GLIPH grouped TCR beta CDR3s together with public tetramer-defined viral CDR3s, and a viral motif had to include at least three viral sequences and show V-gene enrichment. TCRdb obtained this table from immuneACCESS and retained in-frame rearrangements with V and J assigned. These tables miss some clones; where compared with another copy, unresolved V genes account for less than half of the shortfall, and the remainder is unexplained. D and trimming come from the DNA, and the V and J calls and clone size come from that table. The sample has about 40,000 clones on record, about 90% of them singletons. The biggest ten clones account for roughly 2.5% of the sample.

Beyond this particular receptor, the publication reports: A median of roughly 56 of the top 100 tumor clones were detected in paired uninvolved adjacent lung, and some 28 of these tumor clones were also found among the top 100 clones of the paired uninvolved adjacent lung. Because the study design was exploratory, TCR variables were selected using unadjusted p-values without false-discovery rate correction. The highest T cell clonality was observed in uninvolved tumor-adjacent lung, where clonality exceeded that of tumor, suggesting that antigenic responses were more focused in uninvolved tumor-adjacent lung. Higher blood T cell density associated with longer overall survival, while higher adjacent-lung clonality associated with shorter survival. Multi-region tumor sequencing was not performed, so intratumor heterogeneity could not be excluded.

The material was peripheral blood, obtained before any cancer treatment. This TCR was recovered from a woman between 40 and 69 years old with stage I lung adenocarcinoma. The sequence links TRBV28 to TRBJ2-7; 10 bases in the junction line up with TRBD1. CDR3 protein: CASSWDRGAEQYF. The nucleotide sequence reads as follows: TGTGCCAGCAGTTGGGACAGGGGAGCCGAGCAGTACTTC.